The TCR beta chain described here comes from a study of technical replicates of blood from a handful of donors. This CDR3 region has 13 residues. Trimming pared 2 bases from V and 6 bases from J, leaving 11 bases between. Germline CDR1 is SGHVS and CDR2 is FQNEAQ. Method: immunoSEQ multiplex PCR; TCRdb's copy keeps in-frame clones and lacks some. Counted here are fewer than 90,000 clones, around 94% occurring once; the ten biggest clones make up 0.25%. This clonotype was obtained from a human donor in good health. This chain joins TRBV7-8 and TRBJ2-7, with D perhaps TRBD2 (6 bases). Sequenced input: T cells isolated from PBMCs. The CDR3, as DNA: TGTGCCAGCAGCTTAATGGGGGGAAGCGAGCAGTACTTC. Translating gives CASSLMGGSEQYF.